A single sample gave rise to the 5 T cell receptor beta chains below, sequenced in a study of blood T cell repertoires in COVID-19. TCRdb's table, derived via immunoSEQ multiplex PCR, lists solely in-frame clones and lacks some. The sample records approximately 500,000 clones, about 88% being singletons. The sequencing sample was made of peripheral blood. The origin of the receptors is a man younger than 30 with COVID-19, enrolled during active disease.

The chain joins TRBV29-1 to TRBJ2-7, with D possibly being TRBD1 (5 bases). CDR3 length: 14 residues. CDR1 and CDR2 (germline): SQVTM, ANQGSEA. V lost 4 bases and J 2 bases, leaving 15 bases between the germline ends. The CDR3 nucleotides are TGCAGCGTTGTCGTTAAGGGGCAGACCTACGAGCAGTACTTC. Encoded protein: CSVVVKGQTYEQYF.

The chain couples TRBV5-5 to TRBJ1-2, with D possibly TRBD1 on 6 matching bases. This CDR3 spans 15 amino acids. From germline, CDR1 is SGHKS and CDR2 YYEKEE (reference sequence). Trimming took off 0 bases at V and 6 bases at J, with 15 bases between the two ends. CDR3 bases: TGTGCCAGCAGCTTGGGGCCCTGGGGGGGCGATGGCTACACCTTC. Amino acid sequence: CASSLGPWGGDGYTF.

The chain recombines TRBV19 with TRBJ2-7; TRBD1 might be the D (6 bases). The CDR3 extends over 14 amino acids. V was clipped by 5 bases and J by 2 bases, with 13 bases between them. The V gene's germline CDR1 is LNHDA and CDR2 SQIVND (reference sequence). The CDR3 sequence is CASSPGQTPYEQYF. CDR3 coding DNA: TGTGCCAGTAGTCCAGGACAGACACCCTACGAGCAGTACTTC.

The chain couples TRBV30 to TRBJ2-7, with D perhaps matching TRBD2 (6 bases). The CDR3 runs 15 residues. Germline V gene lookup returns CDR1 GTSNPN and CDR2 SVGIG (reference sequence). V was cut by 0 bases and J by 0 bases, with 12 bases left in between. The CDR3 sequence is CAWSVYGTSSYEQYF. As DNA, the CDR3 is TGTGCCTGGAGTGTATATGGGACTTCCTCCTACGAGCAGTACTTC.

The genes are TRBV7-7 and TRBJ2-2; maybe TRBD2 (6 bases). Trimming took off 7 bases at V and 2 bases at J, with 17 bases between the two ends. CDR3 size: 16 residues. Germline-derived CDR1 and CDR2 are SSHAT and FNYEAQ (reference sequence). The CDR3 sequence: CASTLGGPGNTGELFF. Written as DNA, the CDR3 is TGTGCCAGCACCCTCGGGGGTCCGGGAAACACCGGGGAGCTGTTTTTT.